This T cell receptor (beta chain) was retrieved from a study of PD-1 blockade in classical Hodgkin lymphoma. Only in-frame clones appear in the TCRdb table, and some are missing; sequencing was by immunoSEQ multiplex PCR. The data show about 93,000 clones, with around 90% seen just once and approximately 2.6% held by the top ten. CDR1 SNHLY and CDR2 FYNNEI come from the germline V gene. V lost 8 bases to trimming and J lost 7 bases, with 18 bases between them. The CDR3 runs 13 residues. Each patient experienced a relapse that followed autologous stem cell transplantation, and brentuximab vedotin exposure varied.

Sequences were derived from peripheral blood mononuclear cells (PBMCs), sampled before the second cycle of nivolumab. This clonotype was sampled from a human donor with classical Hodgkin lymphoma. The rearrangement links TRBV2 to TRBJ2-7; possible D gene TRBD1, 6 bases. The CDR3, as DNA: TGTGCCAGCCTAGGACAGCTGGAGAGTGAGCAGTACTTC. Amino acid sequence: CASLGQLESEQYF.